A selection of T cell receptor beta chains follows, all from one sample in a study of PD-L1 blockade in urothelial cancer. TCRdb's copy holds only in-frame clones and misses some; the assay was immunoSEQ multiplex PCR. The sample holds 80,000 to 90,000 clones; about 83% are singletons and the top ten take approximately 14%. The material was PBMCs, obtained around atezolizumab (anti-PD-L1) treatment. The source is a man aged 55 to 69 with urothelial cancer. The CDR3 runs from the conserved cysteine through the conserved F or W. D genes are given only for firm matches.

CDR3aa: CASNVDTTNTGELFF
CDR3nt: TGTGCCAGCAACGTCGACACAACGAACACCGGGGAGCTGTTTTTT
d_gene: NA
j_gene: TRBJ2-2
v_gene: TRBV6-6

CDR3aa: CAISALRDGSSGNTIYF
CDR3nt: TGTGCCATCAGTGCGCTAAGGGACGGGAGCTCTGGAAACACCATATATTTT
d_gene: NA
j_gene: TRBJ1-3
v_gene: TRBV10-3

CDR3aa: CAWITQEAFF
CDR3nt: TGTGCCTGGATTACTCAAGAAGCTTTCTTT
d_gene: NA
j_gene: TRBJ1-1
v_gene: TRBV30

CDR3aa: CASPRDSAYGYTF
CDR3nt: TGTGCCAGCCCACGGGACAGTGCGTATGGCTACACCTTC
d_gene: TRBD1
j_gene: TRBJ1-2
v_gene: TRBV6-5

CDR3aa: CAISESGSGRGLSEQFF
CDR3nt: TGTGCCATCAGTGAGTCGGGTAGCGGGAGGGGGCTTAGTGAGCAGTTCTTC
d_gene: TRBD2
j_gene: TRBJ2-1
v_gene: TRBV10-3

CDR3aa: CASTRYSGNTIYF
CDR3nt: TGTGCCAGCACCAGGTACTCTGGAAACACCATATATTTT
d_gene: NA
j_gene: TRBJ1-3
v_gene: TRBV6-6

CDR3aa: CASSLLDRSYNEQFF
CDR3nt: TGCGCCAGCAGCCTACTAGACCGCTCCTACAATGAGCAGTTCTTC
d_gene: NA
j_gene: TRBJ2-1
v_gene: TRBV5-1

CDR3aa: CASSPSGGAYEQYF
CDR3nt: TGTGCCAGCAGCCCCTCCGGGGGGGCCTACGAGCAGTACTTC
d_gene: TRBD2
j_gene: TRBJ2-7
v_gene: TRBV27

CDR3aa: CASSGGGRRRDEQYF
CDR3nt: TGTGCCAGCAGTGGGGGGGGACGGAGGAGGGACGAGCAGTACTTC
d_gene: TRBD2
j_gene: TRBJ2-7
v_gene: TRBV6-1

CDR3aa: CASSRGLAETQYF
CDR3nt: TGTGCCAGCAGTCGGGGACTAGCGGAGACCCAGTACTTC
d_gene: TRBD2
j_gene: TRBJ2-5
v_gene: TRBV6-6